What follows are 24 T cell receptor beta chains derived from one specimen sequenced in a study of identical twins. TCRdb itself ran the 5' RACE reads through MiXCR, one entry per CDR3 protein. The sample lists about 700,000 distinct CDR3 sequences; around 8.3% were seen once. The sample was also linked to a second study, of yellow fever vaccine responses in identical twins.

Sequencing input: PBMCs. The receptor set was obtained from a woman aged 18 to 35 in good health.

About this clonotype itself: Mismatch with germline at one junction end may stem from a read error. This chain uses TRBV20-1 with TRBJ2-5; no clear D. The CDR3 length is 12 residues. The germline gives CDR1 DFQATT, CDR2 SNEGSKA (reference sequence). The CDR3 reads CSARDSIEAQYF. CDR3 nucleotides: TGCAGTGCTAGAGACTCCATAGAGGCCCAGTACTTC.

This clonotype was seen many times. The rearrangement joins TRBV29-1 to TRBJ2-1, with 11 nucleotides matching TRBD2. CDR3 length equals 18 residues. The germline V gene has CDR1 SQVTM and CDR2 ANQGSEA. The V segment lost 6 bases and the J segment 1 base; nucleotides outside the gene matches: 14. Here the CDR3 reads CSVPGGSGRAGSYNEQFF. CDR3 DNA sequence: TGCAGCGTCCCCGGTGGTAGCGGGAGGGCCGGGTCCTACAATGAGCAGTTCTTC.

This clonotype was observed many times. V and J are TRBV12-3 or TRBV12-4 and TRBJ2-1; tentatively, D is TRBD2 (5 bases). This CDR3 is 14 amino acids long. Trimming removed 7 bases at V and 5 bases at J, with 15 bases between. This CDR3 reads CASKRSGRHNEQFF. The CDR3 coding sequence is TGTGCCAGCAAAAGATCGGGAAGACACAATGAGCAGTTCTTC.

The chain recombines TRBV3-1 with TRBJ1-3; 7 nucleotides match TRBD1. The germline V gene encodes CDR1 LGHDT and CDR2 YNNKEL (reference sequence). The V segment lost 3 bases and the J segment 0 bases; nucleotides outside the gene matches: 5. The CDR3 covers 16 residues. This chain's CDR3 is CASSQGQLDSGNTIYF. In nucleotides, the CDR3 is TGTGCCAGCAGCCAGGGACAGCTAGACTCTGGAAACACCATATATTTT. Together with reference TRBV3-1 and TRBJ1-3, the CDR3 gives the full variable domain: DTAVSQTPKYLVTQMGNDKSIKCEQNLGHDTMYWYKQDSKKFLKIMFSYNNKELIINETVPNRFSPKSPDKAHLNLHINSLELGDSAVYFCASSQGQLDSGNTIYFGEGSWLTVV.

V is TRBV6-1 and J is TRBJ2-4; possible D gene TRBD1, 6 bases. V was cut by 7 bases and J by 6 bases, with 13 bases left in between. Germline CDR1 is MNHNS and CDR2 is SASEGT. The CDR3 is made up of 13 amino acids. CDR3 coding DNA: TGTGCCAGCAACCGGCAGGGGATAAACATTCAGTACTTC. Encoded protein: CASNRQGINIQYF.

The V gene is TRBV4-3, the J gene TRBJ2-7; 7 bases match TRBD1. Losses at the gene ends were 3 bases for V and 2 bases for J; bases not matched to a gene: 7. The CDR3 length is 15 residues. From germline, CDR1 is LGHNA and CDR2 YSLEER. CDR3 residues: CASSQDNRGPYEQYF. CDR3 in DNA: TGCGCCAGCAGCCAGGATAACAGGGGCCCCTACGAGCAGTACTTC.

In its sample, this clonotype was seen a few times. The chain uses TRBV4-3 and TRBJ2-2; D may be TRBD2 (6 bases). CDR3 length: 14 residues. The germline V gene has CDR1 LGHNA and CDR2 YSLEER. Trimming shortened V by 8 bases and J by 8 bases, and 18 bases separated the two germline ends. CDR3 sequence: CASRGEREFGELFF. CDR3 nucleotide sequence: TGCGCCAGCCGAGGGGAACGGGAGTTTGGGGAGCTGTTTTTT.

Only a few counts were recorded for this clonotype. The chain carries TRBV30 and TRBJ1-5; no definite D call. This CDR3 comprises 14 residues. V gave up 0 bases and J gave up 2 bases, with 8 bases separating them. Germline V lookup: CDR1 GTSNPN, CDR2 SVGIG (reference sequence). CDR3 coding DNA: TGTGCCTGGAGTGTGGGTCAGGGCAATCAGCCCCAGCATTTT. Translation gives CAWSVGQGNQPQHF.

The chain has TRBV20-1 and TRBJ2-3; 7 nucleotides align to TRBD2. Germline CDR1 and CDR2: DFQATT and SNEGSKA (reference sequence). The CDR3 is 14 amino acids. With V trimmed by 6 bases and J by 1 base, 7 bases remained unmatched. CDR3 DNA: TGCAGTGCCCTGGGACTACAACGCACAGATACGCAGTATTTT. Protein product: CSALGLQRTDTQYF.

The sample holds many counts of this clonotype. V gene TRBV2 combines with J gene TRBJ2-5; 9 positions agree with TRBD2. With 4 bases clipped from V and 4 bases from J, the junction kept 7 bases outside the gene matches. The CDR3 sequence is 15 residues long. Germline CDR1 reads SNHLY; CDR2 reads FYNNEI. Here the CDR3 reads CASSVLAGARETQYF. The DNA of the CDR3 is TGTGCCAGCAGTGTTTTAGCGGGAGCCAGAGAGACCCAGTACTTC.

This clonotype was seen ten or more times. The V call is TRBV7-2, the J call TRBJ2-1; 9 bases are a match to TRBD2. CDR1 and CDR2 (germline): SGHTA, FQGNSA. The CDR3 is made up of 16 amino acids. The junction had 7 bases not matched to a gene; V was cut back by 5 bases and J by 2 bases. CDR3 residues: CASSPLAGVTYNEQFF. The CDR3 bases are TGTGCCAGCAGCCCCTTAGCGGGGGTTACCTACAATGAGCAGTTCTTC.

This clonotype was seen a few times. The V gene is TRBV5-1, the J gene TRBJ2-1, with TRBD1 matching 12 bases. Germline loops: CDR1 SGHRS, CDR2 YFSETQ. The CDR3 length is 20 residues. V trimming: 1 base; J trimming: 0 bases; junction bases outside the gene matches: 11. Here the CDR3 DNA reads TGCGCCAGCAGCTTGTGGACGGGACAGGGGGCCCTAAGCTCCTACAATGAGCAGTTCTTC. Amino acids: CASSLWTGQGALSSYNEQFF.

A few counts support this clonotype. The chain recombines TRBV5-1 with TRBJ2-1; the match to TRBD1 covers 7 bases. V lost 4 bases and J lost 2; bases outside the gene matches: 9. The CDR3 covers 16 residues. In germline, CDR1 is SGHRS, CDR2 YFSETQ. The CDR3 DNA reads TGCGCCAGCAGCCCACGACAGGGAACCACCTACAATGAGCAGTTCTTC. This codes for CASSPRQGTTYNEQFF. Filled out from reference TRBV5-1 and TRBJ2-1, the complete variable domain reads KAGVTQTPRYLIKTRGQQVTLSCSPISGHRSVSWYQQTPGQGLQFLFEYFSETQRNKGNFPGRFSGRQFSNSRSEMNVSTLELGDSALYLCASSPRQGTTYNEQFFGPGTRLTVL.

This chain joins TRBV4-3 and TRBJ2-4; D remains unclear. The CDR3 totals 16 residues. The V end was cut by 0 bases, the J end by 8 bases, with 17 bases between. Germline V gives CDR1 LGHNA, CDR2 YSLEER. For the CDR3, the DNA is TGCGCCAGCAGCCAAGACTTTACAAGCCTGGGTGACATTCAGTACTTC. It codes for CASSQDFTSLGDIQYF.

This CDR3 is CSARNLAGSSYEQYF. The CDR3 DNA is TGCAGTGCTAGAAACCTAGCGGGATCTTCCTACGAGCAGTACTTC. V gene TRBV20-1 combines with J gene TRBJ2-7; 9 bases fit TRBD2. The CDR3 contains 15 residues. Germline loops: CDR1 DFQATT, CDR2 SNEGSKA (reference sequence). The junction had 6 bases not matched to a gene; V was cut back by 2 bases and J by 1 base.

In this sample, this clonotype turned up a few times. The V and J genes are TRBV11-2 and TRBJ2-2; TRBD1 aligns across 8 bases. The CDR3 totals 19 residues. V was pared by 3 bases and J by 1 base, with 13 bases of the junction left unmatched. The germline V gene encodes CDR1 SGHAT and CDR2 FQNNGV. The CDR3 is CASSFQPGTGTGNTGELFF. CDR3 DNA sequence: TGTGCCAGCAGCTTTCAGCCGGGGACCGGGACAGGGAACACCGGGGAGCTGTTTTTT.

DNA for the CDR3: TGTGCCAGCAGCCAACAACCGGGGACAGGCGGCGAGCAGTACTTC. It specifies CASSQQPGTGGEQYF. This rearrangement joins TRBV3-1 to TRBJ2-7; the match to TRBD1 covers 8 bases. CDR1 and CDR2 from the germline V gene are LGHDT and YNNKEL (reference sequence). The CDR3 is 15 residues long. Trimming at V came to 2 bases and at J to 6 bases, leaving 9 bases not matched to a gene.

The chain couples TRBV28 to TRBJ2-7; D perhaps matches TRBD1 (5 bases). CDR1 is MDHEN and CDR2 is SYDVKM in the germline V gene. There are 17 residues in the CDR3. V shed 6 bases and J shed 1 base, with 22 bases lying between them. The CDR3 DNA reads TGTGCCAGCAGACTTAAAACCCCAACAGGTCCTTCCTACGAGCAGTACTTC. Translated, it gives CASRLKTPTGPSYEQYF.

This clonotype was seen only a few times. The chain employs TRBV2 and TRBJ2-1, with 7 bases fitting TRBD1. The CDR3 runs 14 residues. Germline values: CDR1 SNHLY, CDR2 FYNNEI. V lost 6 bases, J lost 6 bases, and 8 bases stayed unmatched. CDR3 amino acids: CASSRRTGPNEQFF. The CDR3 nucleotides read TGTGCCAGCAGCCGACGGACAGGCCCCAATGAGCAGTTCTTC.

Many counts were recorded for this clonotype. This chain links TRBV12-3 or TRBV12-4 with TRBJ1-1; 10 nucleotides agree with TRBD1. V lost 5 bases, J lost 6 bases, and 12 bases stayed unmatched. The CDR3 covers 16 residues. DNA of the CDR3: TGTGCCAGCAGTCCGGGACAGGGGATTCCAGTCGCTGAAGCTTTCTTT. Translating gives CASSPGQGIPVAEAFF.

This clonotype was counted between two and nine times. The chain uses TRBV29-1 and TRBJ2-3; 9 bases fit TRBD2. The ends lost 3 bases at V and 6 bases at J; junction bases unmatched: 10. This CDR3 is 15 amino acids long. Germline CDR1 reads SQVTM; CDR2 reads ANQGSEA. The CDR3 reads CSVEGAGGPSDTQYF. For the CDR3, the DNA is TGCAGCGTTGAGGGGGCGGGAGGGCCATCTGATACGCAGTATTTT.

This clonotype was recorded a few times. The chain couples TRBV21-1 to TRBJ2-5. TRBV21-1 is classified as a pseudogene. The CDR3 loop spans 14 amino acids. The CDR3 spells CASPREVGGETQYF. The DNA of the CDR3 is TGTGCCAGCCCAAGGGAAGTCGGTGGGGAGACCCAGTACTTC.

This clonotype was recorded a few times. V usage is TRBV4-1 and J usage is TRBJ2-1, with D possibly TRBD2 on 5 matching bases. The V and J ends lost 4 bases and 0 bases respectively, with 13 bases between them. Looked up from germline, CDR1 is MGHRA and CDR2 is YSYEKL. CDR3 length: 16 amino acids. The CDR3 DNA reads TGCGCCAGCAGCCCATATAGCGAGAGCTCCTACAATGAGCAGTTCTTC. This translates into CASSPYSESSYNEQFF.

The J gene is TRBJ2-5, the V gene TRBV7-2, with no clear D. This CDR3 contains 15 residues. Germline V CDR1 and CDR2: SGHTA, FQGNSA. V shed 1 base and J shed 0 bases, with 9 bases lying between them. Written as DNA, the CDR3 is TGTGCCAGCAGCTTAGTGGCACCATACCAAGAGACCCAGTACTTC. Translating gives CASSLVAPYQETQYF.